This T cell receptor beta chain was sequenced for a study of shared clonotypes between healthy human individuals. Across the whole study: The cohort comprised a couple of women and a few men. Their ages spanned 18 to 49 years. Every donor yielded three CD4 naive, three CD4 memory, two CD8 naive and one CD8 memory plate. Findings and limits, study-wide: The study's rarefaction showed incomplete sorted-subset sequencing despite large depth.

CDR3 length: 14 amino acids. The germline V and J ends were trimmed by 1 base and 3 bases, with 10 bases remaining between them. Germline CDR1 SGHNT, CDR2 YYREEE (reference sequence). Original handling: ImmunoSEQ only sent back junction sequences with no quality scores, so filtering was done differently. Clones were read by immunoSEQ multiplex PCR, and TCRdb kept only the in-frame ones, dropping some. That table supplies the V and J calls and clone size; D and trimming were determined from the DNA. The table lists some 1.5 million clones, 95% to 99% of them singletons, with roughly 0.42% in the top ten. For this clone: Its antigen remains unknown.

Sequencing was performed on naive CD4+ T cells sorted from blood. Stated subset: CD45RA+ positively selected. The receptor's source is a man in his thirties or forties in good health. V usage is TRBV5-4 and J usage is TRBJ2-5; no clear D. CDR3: CASSLISGEETQYF. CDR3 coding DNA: TGTGCCAGCAGCTTGATATCTGGGGAAGAGACCCAGTACTTC.